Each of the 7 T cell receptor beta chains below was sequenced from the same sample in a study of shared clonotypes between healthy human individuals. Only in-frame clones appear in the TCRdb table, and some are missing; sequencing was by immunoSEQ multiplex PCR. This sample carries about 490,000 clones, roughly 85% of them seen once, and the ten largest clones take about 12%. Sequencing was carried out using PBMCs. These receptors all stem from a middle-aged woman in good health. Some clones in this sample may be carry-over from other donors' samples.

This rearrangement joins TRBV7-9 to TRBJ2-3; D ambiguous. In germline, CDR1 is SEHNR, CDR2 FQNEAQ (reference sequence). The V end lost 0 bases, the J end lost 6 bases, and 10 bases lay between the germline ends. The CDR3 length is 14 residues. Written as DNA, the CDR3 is TGTGCCAGCAGCTTAGCGCTGAACGAGGATACGCAGTATTTT. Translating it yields CASSLALNEDTQYF.

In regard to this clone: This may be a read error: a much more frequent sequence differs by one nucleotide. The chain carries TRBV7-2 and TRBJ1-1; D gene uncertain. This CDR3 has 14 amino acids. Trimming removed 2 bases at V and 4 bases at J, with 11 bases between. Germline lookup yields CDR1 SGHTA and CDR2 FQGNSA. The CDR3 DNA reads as TGTGCCAGCAGCTTAATGCCACTAAGCACTGAAGCTTTCTTT. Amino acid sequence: CASSLMPLSTEAFF.

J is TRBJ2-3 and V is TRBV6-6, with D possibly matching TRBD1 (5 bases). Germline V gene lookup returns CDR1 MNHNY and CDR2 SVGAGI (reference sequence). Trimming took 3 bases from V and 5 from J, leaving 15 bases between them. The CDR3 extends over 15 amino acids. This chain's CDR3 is CASSYMSQGVDTQYF. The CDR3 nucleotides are TGTGCCAGCAGTTATATGTCTCAGGGTGTAGATACGCAGTATTTT.

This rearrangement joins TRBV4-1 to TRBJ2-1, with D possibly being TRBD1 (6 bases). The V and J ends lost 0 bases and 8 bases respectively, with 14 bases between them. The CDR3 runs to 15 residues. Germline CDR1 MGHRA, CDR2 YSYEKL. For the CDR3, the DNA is TGCGCCAGCAGCCAAGATGAAGGGGGAGCCTATGAGCAGTTCTTC. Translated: CASSQDEGGAYEQFF.

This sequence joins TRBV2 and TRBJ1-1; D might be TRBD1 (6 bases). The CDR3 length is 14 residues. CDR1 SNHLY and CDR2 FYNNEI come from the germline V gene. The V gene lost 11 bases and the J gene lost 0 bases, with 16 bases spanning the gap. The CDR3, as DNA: TGTGCCTCCTCCGGACAGCTAATGAACACTGAAGCTTTCTTT. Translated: CASSGQLMNTEAFF.

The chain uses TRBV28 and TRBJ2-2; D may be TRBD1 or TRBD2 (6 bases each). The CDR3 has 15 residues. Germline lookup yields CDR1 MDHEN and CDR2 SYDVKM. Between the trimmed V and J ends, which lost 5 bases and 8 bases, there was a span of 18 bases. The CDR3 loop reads CASSPSAGEEGELFF. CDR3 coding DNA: TGTGCCAGCAGTCCCTCCGCAGGGGAGGAAGGGGAGCTGTTTTTT.

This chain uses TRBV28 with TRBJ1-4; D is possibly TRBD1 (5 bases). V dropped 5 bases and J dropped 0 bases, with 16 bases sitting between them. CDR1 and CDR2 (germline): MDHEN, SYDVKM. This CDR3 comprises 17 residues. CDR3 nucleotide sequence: TGTGCCAGCAGTCCCCGTTGGGGCGCGGCAACTAATGAAAAACTGTTTTTT. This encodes CASSPRWGAATNEKLFF.